A single T cell receptor beta chain is shown here with its context. These data are taken from a study of T cell changes during pregnancy in multiple sclerosis. In germline, CDR1 is MNHNS, CDR2 SASEGT. Trimming stripped 4 bases from V and 3 bases from J, with 19 bases between. This CDR3 has 16 amino acids. Sequenced by immunoSEQ multiplex PCR; TCRdb stores in-frame clones only, minus some. This sample has about 24,000 clones, with more than 75% found just once. This receptor was obtained from a female donor in good health, enrolled as a control in a pregnancy study. The gene calls are TRBV6-1 and TRBJ2-7, with a possible D match to TRBD1 (5 bases). The sequences come from CD4+ T cells from peripheral blood mononuclear cells, collected in the first trimester of pregnancy. CDR3 sequence (DNA): TGTGCCAGCAGTGTACAGGATAGTGGCAGTAGCTACGAGCAGTACTTC. It encodes CASSVQDSGSSYEQYF.